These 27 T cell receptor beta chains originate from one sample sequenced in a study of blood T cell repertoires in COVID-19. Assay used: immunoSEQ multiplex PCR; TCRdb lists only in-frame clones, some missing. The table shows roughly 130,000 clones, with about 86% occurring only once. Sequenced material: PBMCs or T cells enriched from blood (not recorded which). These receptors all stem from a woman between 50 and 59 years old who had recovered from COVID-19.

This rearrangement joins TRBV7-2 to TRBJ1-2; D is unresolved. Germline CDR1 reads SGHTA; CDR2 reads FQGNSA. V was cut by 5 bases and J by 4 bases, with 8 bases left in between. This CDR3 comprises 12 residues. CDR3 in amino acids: CASSPSFYGYTF. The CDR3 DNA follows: TGTGCCAGCAGCCCGAGTTTCTATGGCTACACCTTC.

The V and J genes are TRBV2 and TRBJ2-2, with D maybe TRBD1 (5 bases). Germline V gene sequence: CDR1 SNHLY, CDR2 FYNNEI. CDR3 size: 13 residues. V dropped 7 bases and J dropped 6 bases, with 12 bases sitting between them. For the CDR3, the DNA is TGTGCCAGCACCAGGGCAATTTCCGGGGAGCTGTTTTTT. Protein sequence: CASTRAISGELFF.

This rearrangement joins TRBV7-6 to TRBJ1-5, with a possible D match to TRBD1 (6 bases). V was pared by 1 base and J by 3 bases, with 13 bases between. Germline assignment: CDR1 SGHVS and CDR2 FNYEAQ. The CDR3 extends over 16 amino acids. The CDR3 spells CASSLDGGGSNQPQHF. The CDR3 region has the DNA TGTGCCAGCAGCTTAGACGGGGGGGGCTCCAATCAGCCCCAGCATTTT. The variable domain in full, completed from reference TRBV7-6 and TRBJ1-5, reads GAGVSQSPRYKVTKRGQDVALRCDPISGHVSLYWYRQALGQGPEFLTYFNYEAQQDKSGLPNDRFSAERPEGSISTLTIQRTEQRDSAMYRCASSLDGGGSNQPQHFGDGTRLSIL.

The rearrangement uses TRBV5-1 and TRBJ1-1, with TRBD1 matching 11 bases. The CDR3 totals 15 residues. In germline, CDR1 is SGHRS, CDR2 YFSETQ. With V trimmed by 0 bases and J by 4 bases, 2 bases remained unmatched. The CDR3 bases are TGCGCCAGCAGCTTGGATGGGACAGGGGGCACTGAAGCTTTCTTT. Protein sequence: CASSLDGTGGTEAFF. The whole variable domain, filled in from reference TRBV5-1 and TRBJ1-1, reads KAGVTQTPRYLIKTRGQQVTLSCSPISGHRSVSWYQQTPGQGLQFLFEYFSETQRNKGNFPGRFSGRQFSNSRSEMNVSTLELGDSALYLCASSLDGTGGTEAFFGQGTRLTVV.

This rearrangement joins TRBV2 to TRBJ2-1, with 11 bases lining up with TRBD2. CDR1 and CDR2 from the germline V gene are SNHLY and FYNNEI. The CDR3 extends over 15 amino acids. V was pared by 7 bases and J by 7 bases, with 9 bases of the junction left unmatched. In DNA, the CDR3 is TGTGCCAGCACGTGGCTAGCGGGGGGCGGGAATGAGCAGTTCTTC. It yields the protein CASTWLAGGGNEQFF. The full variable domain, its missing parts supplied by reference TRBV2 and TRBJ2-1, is EPEVTQTPSHQVTQMGQEVILRCVPISNHLYFYWYRQILGQKVEFLVSFYNNEISEKSEIFDDQFSVERPDGSNFTLKIRSTKLEDSAMYFCASTWLAGGGNEQFFGPGTRLTVL.

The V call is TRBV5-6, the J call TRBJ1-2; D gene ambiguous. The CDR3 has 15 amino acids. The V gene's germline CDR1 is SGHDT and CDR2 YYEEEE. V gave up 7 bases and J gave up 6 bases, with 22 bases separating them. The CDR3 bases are TGTGCCAGCGCTCCCGGGATGGCGCCCACCCATGGCTACACCTTC. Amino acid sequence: CASAPGMAPTHGYTF.

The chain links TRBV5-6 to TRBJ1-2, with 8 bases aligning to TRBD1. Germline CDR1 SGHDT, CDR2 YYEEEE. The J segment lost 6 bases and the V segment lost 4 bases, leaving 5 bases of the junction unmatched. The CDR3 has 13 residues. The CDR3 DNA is TGTGCCAGCAGCGTGCAGGGGGCAGATGGCTACACCTTC. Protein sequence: CASSVQGADGYTF.

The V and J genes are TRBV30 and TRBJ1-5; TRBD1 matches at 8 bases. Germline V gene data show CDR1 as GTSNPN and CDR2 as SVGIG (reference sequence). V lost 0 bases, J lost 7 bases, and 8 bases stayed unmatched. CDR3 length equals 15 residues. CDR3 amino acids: CAWSVTGGLGQPQHF. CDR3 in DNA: TGTGCCTGGAGTGTAACAGGGGGTTTAGGGCAGCCCCAGCATTTT. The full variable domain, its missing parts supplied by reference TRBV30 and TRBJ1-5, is SQTIHQWPATLVQPVGSPLSLECTVEGTSNPNLYWYRQAAGRGLQLLFYSVGIGQISSEVPQNLSASRPQDRQFILSSKKLLLSDSGFYLCAWSVTGGLGQPQHFGDGTRLSIL.

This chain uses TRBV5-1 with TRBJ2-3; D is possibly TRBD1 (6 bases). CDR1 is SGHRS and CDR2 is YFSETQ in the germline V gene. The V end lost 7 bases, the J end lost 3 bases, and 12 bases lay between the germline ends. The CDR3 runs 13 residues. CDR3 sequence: CASQGLVTDTQYF. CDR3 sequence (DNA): TGCGCCAGCCAGGGGTTGGTTACAGATACGCAGTATTTT.

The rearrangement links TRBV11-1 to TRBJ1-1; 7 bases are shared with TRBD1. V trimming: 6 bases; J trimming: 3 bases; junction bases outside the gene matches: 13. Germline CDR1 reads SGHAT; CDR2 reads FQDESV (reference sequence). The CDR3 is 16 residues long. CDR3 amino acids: CASRPSPGQRHTEAFF. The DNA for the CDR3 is TGTGCCAGCAGACCAAGCCCGGGACAGCGACACACTGAAGCTTTCTTT.

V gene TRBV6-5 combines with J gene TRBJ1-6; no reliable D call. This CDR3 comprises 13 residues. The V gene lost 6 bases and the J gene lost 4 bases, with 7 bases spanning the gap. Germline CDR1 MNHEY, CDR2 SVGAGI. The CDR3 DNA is TGTGCCAGCAGGCGGGATTATAATTCACCCCTCCACTTT. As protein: CASRRDYNSPLHF.

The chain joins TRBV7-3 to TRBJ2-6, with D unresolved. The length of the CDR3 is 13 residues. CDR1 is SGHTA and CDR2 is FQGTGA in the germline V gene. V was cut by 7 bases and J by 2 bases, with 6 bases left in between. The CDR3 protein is CASKQAGANVLTF. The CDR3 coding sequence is TGTGCCAGCAAACAAGCTGGGGCCAACGTCCTGACTTTC.

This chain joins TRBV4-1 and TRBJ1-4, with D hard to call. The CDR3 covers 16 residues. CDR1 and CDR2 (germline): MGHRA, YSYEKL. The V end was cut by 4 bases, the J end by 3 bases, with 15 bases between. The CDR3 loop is CASSRYKAGANEKLFF. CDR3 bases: TGCGCCAGCAGCCGCTACAAAGCCGGAGCTAATGAAAAACTGTTTTTT.

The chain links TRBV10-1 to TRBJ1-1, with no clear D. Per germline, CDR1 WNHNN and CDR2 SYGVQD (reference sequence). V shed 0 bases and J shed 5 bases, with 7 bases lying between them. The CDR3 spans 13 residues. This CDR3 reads CASSESTGTEAFF. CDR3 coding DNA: TGCGCCAGCAGTGAGTCTACGGGTACTGAAGCTTTCTTT.

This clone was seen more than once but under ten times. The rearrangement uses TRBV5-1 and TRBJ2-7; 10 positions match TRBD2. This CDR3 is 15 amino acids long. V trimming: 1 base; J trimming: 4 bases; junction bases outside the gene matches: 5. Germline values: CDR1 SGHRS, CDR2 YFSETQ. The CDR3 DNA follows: TGCGCCAGCAGCTTGTCAGCGGGGGGGTCGTACGAGCAGTACTTC. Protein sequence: CASSLSAGGSYEQYF.

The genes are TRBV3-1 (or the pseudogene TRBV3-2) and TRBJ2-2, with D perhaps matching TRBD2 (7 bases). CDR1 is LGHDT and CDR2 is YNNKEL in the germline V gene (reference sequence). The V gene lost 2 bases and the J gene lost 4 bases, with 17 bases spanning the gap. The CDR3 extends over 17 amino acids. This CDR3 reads CASSQNNGGGGTGELFF. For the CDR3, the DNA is TGTGCCAGCAGCCAAAATAACGGGGGAGGGGGCACCGGGGAGCTGTTTTTT.

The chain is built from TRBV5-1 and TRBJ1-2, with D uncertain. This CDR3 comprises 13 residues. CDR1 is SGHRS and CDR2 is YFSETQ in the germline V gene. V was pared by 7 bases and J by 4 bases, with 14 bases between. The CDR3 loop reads CASSGSPAYGYTF. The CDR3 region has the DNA TGCGCCAGCTCGGGGTCCCCAGCCTATGGCTACACCTTC.

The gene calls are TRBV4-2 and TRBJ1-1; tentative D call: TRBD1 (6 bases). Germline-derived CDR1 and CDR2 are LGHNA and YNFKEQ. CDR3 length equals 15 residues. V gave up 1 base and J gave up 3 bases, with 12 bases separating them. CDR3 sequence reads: CASSQVAGADTEAFF. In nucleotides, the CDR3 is TGTGCCAGCAGCCAAGTTGCGGGGGCTGACACTGAAGCTTTCTTT.

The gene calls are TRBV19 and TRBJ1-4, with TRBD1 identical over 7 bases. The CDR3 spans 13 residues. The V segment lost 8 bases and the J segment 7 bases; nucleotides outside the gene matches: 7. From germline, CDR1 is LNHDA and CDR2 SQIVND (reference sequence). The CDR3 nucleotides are TGTGCCAGTCGACAGGGCGTTTCTGAAAAACTGTTTTTT. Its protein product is CASRQGVSEKLFF.

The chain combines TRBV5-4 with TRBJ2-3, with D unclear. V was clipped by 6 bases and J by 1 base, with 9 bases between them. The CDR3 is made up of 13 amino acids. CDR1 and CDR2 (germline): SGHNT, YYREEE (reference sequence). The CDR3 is CASTIQGTDTQYF. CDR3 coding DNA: TGTGCCAGCACCATCCAGGGCACAGATACGCAGTATTTT.

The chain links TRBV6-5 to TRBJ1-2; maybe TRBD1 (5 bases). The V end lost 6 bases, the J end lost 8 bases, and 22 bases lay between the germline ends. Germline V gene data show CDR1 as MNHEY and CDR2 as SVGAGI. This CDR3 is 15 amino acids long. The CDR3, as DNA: TGTGCCAGCAGCCGAAATTCCCTGGGGGGGGACGGCTACACCTTC. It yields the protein CASSRNSLGGDGYTF.

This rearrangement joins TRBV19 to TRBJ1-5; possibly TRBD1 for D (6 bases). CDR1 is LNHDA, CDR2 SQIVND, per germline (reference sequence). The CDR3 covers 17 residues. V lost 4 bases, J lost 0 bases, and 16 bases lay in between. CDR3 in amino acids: CASSNLERRGSNQPQHF. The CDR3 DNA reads TGTGCCAGTAGTAATTTGGAGCGCAGGGGTAGCAATCAGCCCCAGCATTTT.

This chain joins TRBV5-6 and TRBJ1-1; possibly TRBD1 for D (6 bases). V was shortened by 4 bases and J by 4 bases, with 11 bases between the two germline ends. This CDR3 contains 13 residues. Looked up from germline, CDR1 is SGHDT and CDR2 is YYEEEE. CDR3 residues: CASSPGQVTEAFF. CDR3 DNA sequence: TGTGCCAGCAGCCCGGGACAAGTCACTGAAGCTTTCTTT.

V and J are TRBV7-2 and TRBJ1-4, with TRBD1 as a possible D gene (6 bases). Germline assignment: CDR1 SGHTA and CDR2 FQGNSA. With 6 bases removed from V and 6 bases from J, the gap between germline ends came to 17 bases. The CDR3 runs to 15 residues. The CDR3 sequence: CASRSGAGQDEKLFF. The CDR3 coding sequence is TGTGCCAGCAGATCAGGGGCGGGTCAGGATGAAAAACTGTTTTTT.

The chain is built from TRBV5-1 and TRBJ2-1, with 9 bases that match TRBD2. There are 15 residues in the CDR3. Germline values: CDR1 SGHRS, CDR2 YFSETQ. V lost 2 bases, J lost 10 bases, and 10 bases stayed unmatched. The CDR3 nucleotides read TGCGCCAGCAGCTTCAGGCGGGGGGGCCTTAACGAGCAGTTCTTC. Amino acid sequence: CASSFRRGGLNEQFF.

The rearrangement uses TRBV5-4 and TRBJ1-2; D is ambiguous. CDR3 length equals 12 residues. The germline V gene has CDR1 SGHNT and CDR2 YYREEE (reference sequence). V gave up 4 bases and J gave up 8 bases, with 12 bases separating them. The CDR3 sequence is CASSPTSFGYTF. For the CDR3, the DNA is TGTGCCAGCAGCCCGACATCTTTCGGCTACACCTTC.

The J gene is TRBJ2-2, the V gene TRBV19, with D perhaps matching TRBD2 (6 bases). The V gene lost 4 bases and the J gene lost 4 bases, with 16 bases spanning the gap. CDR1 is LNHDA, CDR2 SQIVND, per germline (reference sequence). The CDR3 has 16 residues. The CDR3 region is CASSTSPSVGTGELFF. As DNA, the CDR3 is TGTGCCAGTAGTACCTCCCCTAGCGTCGGCACCGGGGAGCTGTTTTTT.